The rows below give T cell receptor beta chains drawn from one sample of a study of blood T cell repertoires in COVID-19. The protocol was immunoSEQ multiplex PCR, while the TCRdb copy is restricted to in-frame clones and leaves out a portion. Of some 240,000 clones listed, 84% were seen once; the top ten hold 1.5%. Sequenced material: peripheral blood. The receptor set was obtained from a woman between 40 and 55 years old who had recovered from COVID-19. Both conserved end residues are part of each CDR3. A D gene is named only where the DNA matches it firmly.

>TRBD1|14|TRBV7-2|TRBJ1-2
CASRGTTGVGGYTF
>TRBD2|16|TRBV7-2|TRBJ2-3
CASSWRAGGRADTQYF
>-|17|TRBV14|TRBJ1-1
CASSLGGGRDWGLEAFF
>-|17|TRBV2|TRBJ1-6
CASSIMAERGYNSPLHF
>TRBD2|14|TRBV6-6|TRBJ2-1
CASNLAGEYNEQFF
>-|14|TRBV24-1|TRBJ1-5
CATSEWTEDQPQHF
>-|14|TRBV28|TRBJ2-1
CASSLIFQGHEQFF
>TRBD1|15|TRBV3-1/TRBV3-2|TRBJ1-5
CASSQGQGAHQPQHF
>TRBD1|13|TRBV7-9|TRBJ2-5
CASSRYAGQGSYF
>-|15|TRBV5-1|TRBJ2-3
CASSSGDTSTDTQYF